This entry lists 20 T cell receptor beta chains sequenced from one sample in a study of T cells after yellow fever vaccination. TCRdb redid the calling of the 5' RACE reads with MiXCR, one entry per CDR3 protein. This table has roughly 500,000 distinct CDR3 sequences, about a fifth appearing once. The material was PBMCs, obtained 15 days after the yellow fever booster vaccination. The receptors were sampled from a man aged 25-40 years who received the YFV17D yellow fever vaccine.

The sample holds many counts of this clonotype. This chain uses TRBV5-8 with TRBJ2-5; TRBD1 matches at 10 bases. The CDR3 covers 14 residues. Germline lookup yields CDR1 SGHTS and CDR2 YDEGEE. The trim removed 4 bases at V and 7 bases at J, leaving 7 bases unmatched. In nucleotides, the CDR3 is TGTGCCAGCAGCGATCCGGGACAGGGGACGACCCAGTACTTC. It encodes CASSDPGQGTTQYF. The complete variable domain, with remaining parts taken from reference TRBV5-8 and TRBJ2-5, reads EAGVTQSPTHLIKTRGQQATLRCSPISGHTSVYWYQQALGLGLQFLLWYDEGEERNRGNFPPRFSGRQFPNYSSELNVNALELEDSALYLCASSDPGQGTTQYFGPGTRLLVL.

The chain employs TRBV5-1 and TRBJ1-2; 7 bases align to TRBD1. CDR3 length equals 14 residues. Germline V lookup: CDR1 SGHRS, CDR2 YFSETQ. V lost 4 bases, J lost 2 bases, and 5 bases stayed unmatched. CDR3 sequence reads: CASSATTGNYGYTF. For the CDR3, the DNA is TGCGCCAGCAGCGCGACGACAGGGAACTATGGCTACACCTTC.

CDR3 bases: TGCAGTGCCCTCGGGCACGGGGTAGCCAAAAACATTCAGTACTTC. It yields the protein CSALGHGVAKNIQYF. The chain recombines TRBV20-1 with TRBJ2-4, with a tentative D call TRBD2 (5 bases). This CDR3 region has 15 residues. CDR1 DFQATT and CDR2 SNEGSKA come from the germline V gene (reference sequence). Trimming left V 6 bases short and J 0 bases short, with 15 bases between.

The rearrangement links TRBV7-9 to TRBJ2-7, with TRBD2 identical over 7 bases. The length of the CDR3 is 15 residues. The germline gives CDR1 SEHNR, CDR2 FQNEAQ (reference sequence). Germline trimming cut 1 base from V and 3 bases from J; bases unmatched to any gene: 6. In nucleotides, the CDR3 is TGTGCCAGCAGCTTAGGGGCGGGAGTGGGCTACGAGCAGTACTTC. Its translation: CASSLGAGVGYEQYF.

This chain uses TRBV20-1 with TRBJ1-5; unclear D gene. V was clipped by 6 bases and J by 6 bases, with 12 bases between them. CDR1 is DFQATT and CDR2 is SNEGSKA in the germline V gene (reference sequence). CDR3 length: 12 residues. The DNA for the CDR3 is TGCAGTGCAGGTACAGTCCCTCAGCCCCAGCATTTT. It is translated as CSAGTVPQPQHF.

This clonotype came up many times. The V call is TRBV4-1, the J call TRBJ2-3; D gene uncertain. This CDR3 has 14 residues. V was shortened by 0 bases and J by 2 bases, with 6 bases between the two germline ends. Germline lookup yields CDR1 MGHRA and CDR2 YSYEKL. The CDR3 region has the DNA TGCGCCAGCAGCCAAGACCAGCCCACAGATACGCAGTATTTT. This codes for CASSQDQPTDTQYF.

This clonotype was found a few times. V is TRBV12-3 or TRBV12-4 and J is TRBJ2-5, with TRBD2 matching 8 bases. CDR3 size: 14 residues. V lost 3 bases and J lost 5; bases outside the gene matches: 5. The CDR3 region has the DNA TGTGCCAGCAGTTTCCGGGAGGGCGGGGAGACCCAGTACTTC. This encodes CASSFREGGETQYF.

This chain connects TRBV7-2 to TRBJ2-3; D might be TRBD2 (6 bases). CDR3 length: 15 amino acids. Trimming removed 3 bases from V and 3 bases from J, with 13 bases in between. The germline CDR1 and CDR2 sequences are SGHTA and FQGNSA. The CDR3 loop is CASSFSGEWTDTQYF. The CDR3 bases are TGTGCCAGCAGCTTTTCGGGAGAGTGGACAGATACGCAGTATTTT. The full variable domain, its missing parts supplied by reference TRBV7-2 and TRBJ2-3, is GAGVSQSPSNKVTEKGKDVELRCDPISGHTALYWYRQSLGQGLEFLIYFQGNSAPDKSGLPSDRFSAERTGGSVSTLTIQRTQQEDSAVYLCASSFSGEWTDTQYFGPGTRLTVL.

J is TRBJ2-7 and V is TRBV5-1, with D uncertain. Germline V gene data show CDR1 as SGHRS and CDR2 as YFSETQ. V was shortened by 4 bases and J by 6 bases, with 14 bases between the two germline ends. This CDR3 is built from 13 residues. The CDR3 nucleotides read TGCGCCAGCAGCCAGACACAAAACGGCGAGCAGTACTTC. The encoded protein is CASSQTQNGEQYF.

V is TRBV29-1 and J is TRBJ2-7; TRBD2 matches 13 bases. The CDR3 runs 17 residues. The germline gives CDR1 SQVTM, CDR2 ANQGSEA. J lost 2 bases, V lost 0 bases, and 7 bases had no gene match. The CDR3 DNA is TGCAGCGTTGAAGAAGGACTAGCGGGAGACCAACCCTACGAGCAGTACTTC. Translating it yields CSVEEGLAGDQPYEQYF.

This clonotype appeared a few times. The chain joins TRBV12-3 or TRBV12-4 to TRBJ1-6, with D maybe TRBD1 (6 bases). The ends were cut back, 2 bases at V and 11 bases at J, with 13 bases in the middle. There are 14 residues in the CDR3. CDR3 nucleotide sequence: TGTGCCAGCAGTTTACTGGGGGCGTTGCCACCCCTCCACTTT. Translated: CASSLLGALPPLHF.

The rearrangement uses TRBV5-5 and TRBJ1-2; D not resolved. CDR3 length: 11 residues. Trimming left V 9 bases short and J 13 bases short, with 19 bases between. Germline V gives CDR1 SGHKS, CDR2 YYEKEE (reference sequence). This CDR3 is CAMGPGLLCTF. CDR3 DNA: TGTGCCATGGGCCCTGGGCTCCTCTGCACCTTC.

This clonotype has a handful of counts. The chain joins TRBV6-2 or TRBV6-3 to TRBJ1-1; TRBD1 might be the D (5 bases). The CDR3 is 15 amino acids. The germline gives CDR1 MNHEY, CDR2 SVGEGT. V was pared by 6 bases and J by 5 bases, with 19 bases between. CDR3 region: CASRDARGRYTEAFF. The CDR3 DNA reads TGTGCCAGCAGAGACGCTAGGGGCAGATATACTGAAGCTTTCTTT.

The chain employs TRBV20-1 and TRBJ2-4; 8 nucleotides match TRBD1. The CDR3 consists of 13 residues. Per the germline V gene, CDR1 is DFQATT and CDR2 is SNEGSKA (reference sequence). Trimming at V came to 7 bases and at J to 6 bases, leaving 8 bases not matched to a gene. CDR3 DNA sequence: TGCAGTGGAGCTCGGGACAGGCTAAACATTCAGTACTTC. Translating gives CSGARDRLNIQYF.

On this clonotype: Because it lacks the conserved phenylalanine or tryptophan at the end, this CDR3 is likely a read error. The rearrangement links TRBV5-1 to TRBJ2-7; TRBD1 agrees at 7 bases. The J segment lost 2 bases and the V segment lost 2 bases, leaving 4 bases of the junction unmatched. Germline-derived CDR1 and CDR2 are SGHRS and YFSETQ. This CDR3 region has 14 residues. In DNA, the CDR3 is TGCGCCAGCAGCTTTACAGGGGAAACCTACGAGCAGTACTCC. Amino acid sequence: CASSFTGETYEQYS.

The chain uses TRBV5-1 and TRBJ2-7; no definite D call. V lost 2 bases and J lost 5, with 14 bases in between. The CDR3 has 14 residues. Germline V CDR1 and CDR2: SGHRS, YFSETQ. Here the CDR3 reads CASSFGQEIDEQYF. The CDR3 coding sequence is TGCGCCAGCAGCTTCGGGCAGGAAATCGACGAGCAGTACTTC.

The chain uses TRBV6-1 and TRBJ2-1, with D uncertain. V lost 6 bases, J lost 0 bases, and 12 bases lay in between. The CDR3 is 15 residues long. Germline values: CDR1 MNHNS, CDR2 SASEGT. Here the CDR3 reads CASRSEGNSYNEQFF. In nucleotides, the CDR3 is TGTGCCAGCAGGTCCGAAGGTAACTCCTACAATGAGCAGTTCTTC.

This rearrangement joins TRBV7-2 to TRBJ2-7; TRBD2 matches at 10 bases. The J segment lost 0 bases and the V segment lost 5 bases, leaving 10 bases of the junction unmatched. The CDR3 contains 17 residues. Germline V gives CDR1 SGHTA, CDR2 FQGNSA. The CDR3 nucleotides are TGTGCCAGCAGCATCACCAGCGGGAGGGCCTCCTCCTACGAGCAGTACTTC. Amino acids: CASSITSGRASSYEQYF.

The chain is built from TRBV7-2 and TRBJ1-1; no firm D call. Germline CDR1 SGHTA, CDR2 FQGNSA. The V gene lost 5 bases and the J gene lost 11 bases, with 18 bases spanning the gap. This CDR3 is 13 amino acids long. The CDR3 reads CASSPTSWVGAFF. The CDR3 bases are TGTGCCAGCAGCCCGACAAGTTGGGTGGGCGCTTTCTTT.

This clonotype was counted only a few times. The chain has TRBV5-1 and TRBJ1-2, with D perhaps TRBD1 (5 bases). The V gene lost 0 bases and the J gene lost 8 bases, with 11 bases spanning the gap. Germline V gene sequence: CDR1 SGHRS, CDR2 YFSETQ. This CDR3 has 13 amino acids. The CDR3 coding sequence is TGCGCCAGCAGCTTGGATTCAGGGACCGGCTACACCTTC. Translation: CASSLDSGTGYTF.